What follows are 29 T cell receptor beta chains derived from one specimen sequenced in a study of T cell changes during pregnancy in multiple sclerosis. Here immunoSEQ multiplex PCR was the method, and the copy in TCRdb shows in-frame clones only, minus some. This sample has roughly 40,000 clones, with more than 85% found just once. The material sequenced was CD4+ T cells from peripheral blood mononuclear cells, taken after pregnancy. These receptors were taken from a female donor in good health, enrolled as a control in a pregnancy study.

V usage is TRBV6-6 and J usage is TRBJ1-2; 9 positions match TRBD1. The CDR3 is 14 amino acids. Germline loops: CDR1 MNHNY, CDR2 SVGAGI (reference sequence). V dropped 5 bases and J dropped 6; count of bases not matched to a gene: 7. The CDR3 loop reads CASSLTGGTDGYTF. The CDR3 DNA sequence: TGTGCCAGCAGTCTTACAGGGGGCACGGATGGCTACACCTTC.

The rearrangement joins TRBV4-2 to TRBJ2-1, with 10 bases aligning to TRBD2. The CDR3 runs to 15 residues. The germline CDR1 and CDR2 sequences are LGHNA and YNFKEQ. The V segment lost 4 bases and the J segment 7 bases; nucleotides outside the gene matches: 7. CDR3 sequence reads: CASSRTGTSENEQFF. In DNA, the CDR3 is TGTGCCAGCAGCCGCACCGGGACTAGCGAGAATGAGCAGTTCTTC.

CDR3 nucleotide sequence: TGTGCCATCGGGACAGGGTCCCACGAGCAGTACTTC. Protein sequence: CAIGTGSHEQYF. The V and J genes are TRBV10-3 and TRBJ2-7, with 9 bases identical to TRBD1. J was trimmed by 5 bases and V by 8 bases; bases with no gene match: 4. The CDR3 is 12 residues long. Germline V lookup: CDR1 ENHRY, CDR2 SYGVKD.

The J gene is TRBJ2-3, the V gene TRBV19; TRBD2 aligns across 7 bases. This CDR3 is 13 amino acids long. V shed 7 bases and J 4 bases; nucleotides not matched to a gene: 5. Per germline, CDR1 LNHDA and CDR2 SQIVND (reference sequence). CDR3 sequence: CASTRLAPDTQYF. As DNA, the CDR3 is TGTGCCAGTACCCGACTAGCTCCAGATACGCAGTATTTT.

The CDR3 loop reads CASSQVMDTQYF. The DNA for the CDR3 is TGCGCCAGCAGCCAAGTAATGGATACGCAGTATTTT. The chain carries TRBV4-1 and TRBJ2-3; D gene ambiguous. V lost 1 base and J lost 6, with 5 bases in between. Germline CDR1 and CDR2: MGHRA and YSYEKL. The CDR3 consists of 12 residues.

To note about this clone: Relative to the germline gene, one junction end is altered; a read error may explain this. V gene TRBV28 combines with J gene TRBJ1-5; a possible D gene is TRBD1 (6 bases). The CDR3 is 16 residues long. Looked up from germline, CDR1 is MDHEN and CDR2 is SYDVKM. CDR3 protein: CASSLIAGASYQPQHF. The CDR3 DNA is TGTGCCAGCAGTTTAATCGCAGGGGCTAGCTATCAGCCCCAGCATTTT.

This clone was seen a few times. This rearrangement joins TRBV2 to TRBJ1-6; TRBD1 is a possible D gene (5 bases). CDR1 and CDR2 from the germline V gene are SNHLY and FYNNEI. The CDR3 sequence is 13 residues long. Trimming left V 6 bases short and J 9 bases short, with 12 bases between. The CDR3 protein is CASRAQEGSPLHF. The CDR3 nucleotides read TGTGCCAGCAGGGCACAGGAGGGTTCACCCCTCCACTTT.

This clone was observed once. This chain links TRBV6-6 with TRBJ1-5; D is perhaps TRBD1 (6 bases). CDR1 MNHNY and CDR2 SVGAGI come from the germline V gene (reference sequence). The V end lost 6 bases, the J end lost 2 bases, and 8 bases lay between the germline ends. This CDR3 comprises 13 residues. This chain's CDR3 is CASSRQGNQPQHF. The CDR3 bases are TGTGCCAGCAGCCGACAGGGCAATCAGCCCCAGCATTTT.

The chain carries TRBV27 and TRBJ1-5; 8 bases line up with TRBD1. Unmatched junction bases numbered 7, after V lost 10 bases and J lost 5 bases. Germline V CDR1 and CDR2: MNHEY, SMNVEV (reference sequence). This CDR3 has 13 amino acids. The CDR3 nucleotides are TGTGCCACCCTCGGACAGGGTGATCAGCCCCAGCATTTT. This translates into CATLGQGDQPQHF.

Only one count was recorded for this clone. The gene calls are TRBV10-3 and TRBJ2-1; D not certain. CDR1 and CDR2 (germline): ENHRY, SYGVKD. V shed 3 bases and J shed 7 bases, with 13 bases lying between them. The CDR3 runs 14 residues. CDR3 nucleotides: TGTGCCATCAGTGATTCAGACTCCCCTAATGAGCAGTTCTTC. It is translated as CAISDSDSPNEQFF.

This chain uses TRBV7-6 with TRBJ2-7; perhaps TRBD2 as D (5 bases). The length of the CDR3 is 13 residues. The germline V gene encodes CDR1 SGHVS and CDR2 FNYEAQ. V gave up 1 base and J gave up 3 bases, with 7 bases separating them. The CDR3 reads CASSLEAGYEQYF. CDR3 DNA: TGTGCCAGCAGCTTAGAGGCGGGCTACGAGCAGTACTTC.

J is TRBJ2-1 and V is TRBV5-1; 9 nucleotides line up with TRBD2. The CDR3 is 14 residues long. CDR1 is SGHRS, CDR2 YFSETQ, per germline. The J segment lost 8 bases and the V segment lost 3 bases, leaving 6 bases of the junction unmatched. The CDR3 reads CASSSLAGDDEQFF. The CDR3 DNA reads as TGCGCCAGCAGCTCCTTAGCGGGAGACGATGAGCAGTTCTTC.

V is TRBV28 and J is TRBJ1-2; perhaps TRBD1 as D (5 bases). This CDR3 has 13 residues. Trimming removed 3 bases at V and 2 bases at J, with 7 bases between. The germline V gene encodes CDR1 MDHEN and CDR2 SYDVKM. The CDR3 nucleotides are TGTGCCAGCAGTTTTCCAGGGAACTATGGCTACACCTTC. Amino acids: CASSFPGNYGYTF.

The V call is TRBV18, the J call TRBJ1-1, with 8 bases identical to TRBD1. With V trimmed by 1 base and J by 6 bases, 1 base remained unmatched. Germline V gene data show CDR1 as KGHSH and CDR2 as LQKENI. The CDR3 consists of 13 residues. In DNA form, the CDR3 reads TGTGCCAGCTCACCACAACAGGGGGCTGAAGCTTTCTTT. Translation: CASSPQQGAEAFF.

This clone has a handful of counts. This chain links TRBV20-1 with TRBJ1-1; D remains ambiguous. The CDR3 covers 11 residues. The germline CDR1 and CDR2 sequences are DFQATT and SNEGSKA (reference sequence). The V gene lost 8 bases and the J gene lost 2 bases, with 9 bases spanning the gap. The CDR3 region is CSTRYNTEAFF. DNA for the CDR3: TGCAGTACCCGGTATAACACTGAAGCTTTCTTT.

This chain links TRBV28 with TRBJ1-4; 10 nucleotides line up with TRBD1. This CDR3 comprises 16 residues. The germline CDR1 and CDR2 sequences are MDHEN and SYDVKM. Germline trimming cut 5 bases from V and 2 bases from J; bases unmatched to any gene: 5. CDR3 coding DNA: TGTGCCAGCAGTACTGACAGGGGGCAGACTAATGAAAAACTGTTTTTT. Translated, it gives CASSTDRGQTNEKLFF.

The chain is built from TRBV4-3 and TRBJ1-1, with TRBD1 matching 11 bases. V lost 2 bases and J lost 0; bases outside the gene matches: 14. The CDR3 loop spans 20 amino acids. Germline loops: CDR1 LGHNA, CDR2 YSLEER. CDR3 in amino acids: CASSQHPPAGTGGMNTEAFF. CDR3 DNA sequence: TGCGCCAGCAGCCAACACCCCCCCGCCGGGACAGGGGGTATGAACACTGAAGCTTTCTTT.

V is TRBV7-2 and J is TRBJ2-3, with TRBD2 matching 11 bases. CDR3 length: 18 amino acids. The J segment lost 5 bases and the V segment lost 1 base, leaving 11 bases of the junction unmatched. Germline lookup yields CDR1 SGHTA and CDR2 FQGNSA. The CDR3 loop reads CASSLGVTSGRLGDTQYF. In DNA form, the CDR3 reads TGTGCCAGCAGCTTAGGAGTAACTAGCGGGAGACTGGGAGATACGCAGTATTTT.

The rearrangement uses TRBV9 and TRBJ2-1, with 7 bases aligning to TRBD1. The CDR3 is 17 amino acids. With 0 bases clipped from V and 0 bases from J, the junction kept 6 bases outside the gene matches. Germline assignment: CDR1 SGDLS and CDR2 YYNGEE. The CDR3 nucleotides read TGTGCCAGCAGCGTAGCTACAGGGGCGAGCTCCTACAATGAGCAGTTCTTC. Translation: CASSVATGASSYNEQFF.

This clone was counted a few times. J is TRBJ1-2 and V is TRBV28; 8 bases map to TRBD1. CDR1 is MDHEN, CDR2 SYDVKM, per germline. V lost 7 bases and J lost 0; bases outside the gene matches: 7. The CDR3 has 15 residues. CDR3 residues: CASTRTGLTNYGYTF. The CDR3 coding sequence is TGTGCCAGCACCCGGACAGGGTTAACTAACTATGGCTACACCTTC.

The chain has TRBV5-6 and TRBJ1-2, with TRBD1 matching 12 bases. The V gene end was trimmed by 1 base and the J gene end by 5 bases; junction bases not matched to a gene: 12. This CDR3 has 18 amino acids. Germline lookup yields CDR1 SGHDT and CDR2 YYEEEE. The CDR3 reads CASSLLRDRGRGVYGYTF. The CDR3 DNA sequence: TGTGCCAGCAGCTTGCTCCGGGACAGGGGGCGCGGAGTATATGGCTACACCTTC.

V usage is TRBV4-1 and J usage is TRBJ2-5, with D unclear. The CDR3 extends over 14 amino acids. CDR1 is MGHRA and CDR2 is YSYEKL in the germline V gene. With 1 base removed from V and 2 bases from J, the gap between germline ends came to 8 bases. The CDR3, as DNA: TGCGCCAGCAGCCAAGTGGCAAAGCAAGAGACCCAGTACTTC. Translating gives CASSQVAKQETQYF.

In this sample, this clone turned up a few times. The chain employs TRBV19 and TRBJ2-2; TRBD1 agrees at 10 bases. CDR1 and CDR2 (germline): LNHDA, SQIVND (reference sequence). J was trimmed by 9 bases and V by 9 bases; bases with no gene match: 4. CDR3 length: 12 residues. This CDR3 is CASRQGAWELFF. Written as DNA, the CDR3 is TGTGCCAGCCGACAGGGGGCTTGGGAGCTGTTTTTT. The full variable domain, with the rest looked up from reference TRBV19 and TRBJ2-2, is DGGITQSPKYLFRKEGQNVTLSCEQNLNHDAMYWYRQDPGQGLRLIYYSQIVNDFQKGDIAEGYSVSREKKESFPLTVTSAQKNPTAFYLCASRQGAWELFFGEGSRLTVL.

This chain joins TRBV15 and TRBJ1-3; TRBD1 is a possible D gene (6 bases). With 11 bases removed from V and 2 bases from J, the gap between germline ends came to 19 bases. CDR1 is LNHNV, CDR2 YYDKDF, per germline (reference sequence). CDR3 length: 15 residues. The CDR3 DNA sequence: TGTGCCGTCGGAAACGGACAGTTAGCTGGAAACACCATATATTTT. It is translated as CAVGNGQLAGNTIYF.

The chain combines TRBV2 with TRBJ1-5; D might be TRBD1 (5 bases). CDR1 and CDR2 from the germline V gene are SNHLY and FYNNEI. V gave up 8 bases and J gave up 5 bases, with 16 bases separating them. The CDR3 consists of 14 residues. CDR3 DNA: TGTGCCAGCCAATTGGGGCAGAACCATCAGCCCCAGCATTTT. Its protein product is CASQLGQNHQPQHF.

The chain couples TRBV10-3 to TRBJ2-3, with TRBD2 identical over 8 bases. The CDR3 runs 14 residues. V was clipped by 3 bases and J by 5 bases; unmatched bases: 4. Germline V gene lookup returns CDR1 ENHRY and CDR2 SYGVKD. CDR3 loop: CAISDGGARDTQYF. Written as DNA, the CDR3 is TGTGCCATCAGTGACGGGGGGGCCAGAGATACGCAGTATTTT.

This chain joins TRBV19 and TRBJ2-3; D gene ambiguous. The CDR3 has 15 amino acids. V was shortened by 9 bases and J by 3 bases, with 19 bases between the two germline ends. Germline loops: CDR1 LNHDA, CDR2 SQIVND (reference sequence). This CDR3 reads CASNDQDSVTDTQYF. CDR3 coding DNA: TGTGCCAGCAACGACCAGGATAGTGTGACAGATACGCAGTATTTT.

The gene calls are TRBV2 and TRBJ1-5; a weak D match, TRBD1 (5 bases). This CDR3 contains 15 residues. Trimming took 4 bases from V and 3 from J, leaving 13 bases between them. The V gene's germline CDR1 is SNHLY and CDR2 FYNNEI. The CDR3 DNA sequence: TGTGCCAGCAGTGTTAATCAGGGTCACAATCAGCCCCAGCATTTT. This encodes CASSVNQGHNQPQHF.

This clone occurred once. The rearrangement uses TRBV27 and TRBJ2-5; 12 bases are a match to TRBD2. V trimming: 5 bases; J trimming: 1 base; junction bases outside the gene matches: 8. CDR3 length: 17 amino acids. Germline V gives CDR1 MNHEY, CDR2 SMNVEV (reference sequence). The CDR3 here is CASSKPGLAGFQETQYF. CDR3 nucleotides: TGTGCCAGCAGTAAGCCGGGACTAGCGGGTTTCCAAGAGACCCAGTACTTC.